This TCR beta chain appears in the sequencing data of a study of a mutant IDH1 vaccine in newly diagnosed glioma. Regarding the study as a whole: Patients mounted vaccine-induced immune responses in around 93% of cases.

Indicated time point: week 11, during vaccination. Vaccination comprised doses that each held 300 ug of mutant IDH1 20-mer peptide, plus topical imiquimod. There are 14 residues in the CDR3. CDR1 is MNHEY, CDR2 SVGAGI, per germline. The ends were cut back, 0 bases at V and 9 bases at J, with 14 bases in the middle. In regard to this clone: Antigen unknown.

Produced via immunoSEQ multiplex PCR; TCRdb's table is partial and in-frame only. The sample includes roughly 48,000 clones, around 90% of them seen just once. Sequenced material: PBMCs, taken from a glioma patient whose treatment included an IDH1 peptide vaccine. The sequence was collected from a man aged 45-65 years with glioma. This rearrangement joins TRBV6-5 to TRBJ2-5, with D tentatively TRBD1 (5 bases). DNA of the CDR3: TGTGCCAGCAGTTACTCGAGTCTGGCAGGGTCCCAGTACTTC. As protein: CASSYSSLAGSQYF.